What follows is one T cell receptor beta chain and its context. This clonotype appeared many times. Its antigen is not yet known. This may stem from a read error, because a much larger clone lies one nucleotide away. Reading the germline V gene gives CDR1 KGHDR and CDR2 SFDVKD. V was cut back by 9 bases and J by 1 base, leaving a gap of 16 bases between them. Measured from the cysteine to the phenylalanine, the CDR3 is 15 residues long. The CDR3 DNA has 45 bases and is translated from base 1. Hyperthyroidism patients were newly diagnosed, had a disease duration of under 2 months, and were aged 18 to 65 years. Patients with uncontrolled infections, other autoimmune diseases, pregnancy or lactation were excluded. Diagnoses relied on clinical symptoms, serum thyroxine and TRAb, thyroid ultrasound and orbital computed tomography. For progressor patients, blood was drawn at the first diagnosis of hyperthyroidism, before any ophthalmopathy symptoms had appeared. Ficoll-Paque density gradient centrifugation was used to isolate PBMCs from approximately 10 ml of fresh peripheral blood. Patients classed as progressors first received a Graves' hyperthyroidism diagnosis and then went on to develop ophthalmopathy during follow-up. Trizol reagent was used to extract total RNA, and RNA quality was then checked on an Agilent 2100 Bioanalyzer.

This sample is drawn from a study of T cells in Graves' hyperthyroidism and ophthalmopathy (dated by TCRdb to about 2019). A note on the overall study: Peripheral blood was sampled at the time of initial diagnosis, prior to any treatment. To identify TCR V-J signatures that set the groups apart, the researchers used a discovery cohort of 100 patients, made up of around 42 with Graves' ophthalmopathy and about 60 with stable Graves' hyperthyroidism. Whether ophthalmopathy could be predicted prospectively was tested in an independent validation cohort made up of 18 to 20 hyperthyroidism patients plus 17 patients who later progressed to ophthalmopathy. The approximately 97 discovery patients were randomly divided into training and test sets at a 7:3 ratio. The study also compared thyroid tissue and blood T-cell repertoires from a handful of Graves' hyperthyroidism patients. Following sampling, methimazole starting at 30 mg daily was given to hyperthyroidism patients, and high-dose intravenous methylprednisolone was given to ophthalmopathy patients. The paper describes TCR Vbeta CDR3 sequencing of 135 peripheral blood samples, made up of around 41 ophthalmopathy patients, approximately 73 hyperthyroidism patients and 17 progressor patients. On the study overall, not on this receptor specifically: In cross-validation, a model built on a 13 V-J signature told ophthalmopathy apart from stable hyperthyroidism with under 90% sensitivity and around 81% specificity, and in testing the same model reached 80%/75%. No statistical method was used to set the sample size in advance, and investigators knew the group allocation. During validation, the model predicted progression to ophthalmopathy a median of roughly 7.1 months ahead of onset, with around 70% sensitivity and 72% to 80% specificity. Most expanded thyroid clonotypes (frequency above 0.001) were also detected in blood, suggesting blood repertoires may reflect thyroid immune responses.

The TCR beta CDR3 regions were amplified from the RNA transcripts. A first-round RT-PCR of the TCR CDR3 used the HTBI primer set with the Qiagen OneStep RT-PCR kit. Libraries were constructed in a second round of multiplex PCR, after which size selection and purification were performed. The libraries were sequenced on an Illumina HiSeq2000 using paired-end 100 bp reads. The original methods were these. SOAPnuke was used to process the raw data, throwing out any read that contained adapters or uncalled bases, had a mean Phred below 15, or lacked an exact constant-primer or identifier match. COPE v1.2.5 was used to merge the high-quality paired reads, and each unique nucleotide sequence was defined as a clonotype. MiTCR v1.1 was used to align clonotypes to the IMGT TRBV, TRBD and TRBJ reference segments. Only V-J combinations with frequency above 0.0001, covering about 99% of repertoires, were analysed. The TCS score was defined as F50 (clonal expansion) divided by E x V (chaos), with BLOSUM62-based TCRdist calculated between CDR3 peptides within each V-J. Welch's t-statistics and random forest reduced 450 to 600 V-J features to 13, which were used in a naive Bayes classifier (R e1071). Thyroid-blood repertoire similarity was quantified with the Morisita-Horn index. TCRdb reanalyzed the raw reads on its own, using fastp at Q25 for trimming and MiXCR for clone calling, and kept in-frame beta chains. Rows are unified per CDR3 protein, each entry keeping the most common DNA and genes. The V and J calls follow TCRdb's processing rather than the paper's. The sample includes around 23,000 distinct CDR3 sequences, with roughly 49% observed a single time. In total, the top ten clones hold around 25% of the sample.

This TCR was sampled from a woman between 40 and 50 years old with Graves' hyperthyroidism that later progressed to Graves' ophthalmopathy. The chain is assembled from TRBV24-1 and TRBJ2-3, with TRBD2 perhaps the D gene, on 5 matching bases. The sequenced material came from blood. The nucleotides are TGTGCCACCCCACTAGGGTTTGATGGCACAGATACGCAGTATTTT. The translation is CATPLGFDGTDTQYF.